This T cell receptor (beta chain) comes out of a study of cytomegalovirus exposure and HLA in healthy donors. Study-level findings and limits: There were several of the most significant clusters that appeared linked to common viral pathogens in a later analysis.

The PCR ran on 60 Vbeta and 13 Jbeta primers. The data were produced by immunoSEQ multiplex PCR, yet TCRdb's version contains in-frame clones alone and is incomplete. Here the sample spans some 130,000 clones, about 78% being singletons. Of note for this clone: The antigen is unknown.

Input material: PBMCs. The origin of this receptor is a female donor in good health and CMV-seronegative.

CDR3 nucleotide sequence: TGTGCCTCAGGGGGCAGGGACTATGGCTACACCTTC. Amino acid sequence: CASGGRDYGYTF. V usage is TRBV28 and J usage is TRBJ1-2; 8 nucleotides match TRBD1. The germline V gene encodes CDR1 MDHEN and CDR2 SYDVKM. The CDR3 is 12 residues long. V shed 11 bases, J shed 3 bases, and the junction held 5 bases outside the gene matches.